These 22 T cell receptor beta chains share one sample of origin, sequenced in a study of blood T cell repertoires in COVID-19. The repertoire was sequenced with immunoSEQ multiplex PCR; TCRdb's copy has only in-frame clones and lacks some. The table lists about 270,000 clones, approximately 86% of them singletons. The specimen was peripheral blood. Receptor source: a woman between 65 and 79 years old with COVID-19, enrolled during active disease.

The chain is built from TRBV21-1 and TRBJ1-2. TRBV21-1 represents a pseudogene. The CDR3 has 16 residues. The CDR3 region is CASSKAGGRGYYGYTF. The CDR3 bases are TGTGCCAGCAGCAAAGCCGGCGGGAGAGGGTACTATGGCTACACCTTC.

The gene calls are TRBV5-4 and TRBJ2-1, with D possibly TRBD2 on 6 matching bases. The CDR3 consists of 12 residues. The germline V and J ends were trimmed by 0 bases and 9 bases, with 7 bases remaining between them. Germline V gene sequence: CDR1 SGHNT, CDR2 YYREEE (reference sequence). CDR3 bases: TGTGCCAGCAGCTTGGCGGGGGTTGAGCAGTTCTTC. Protein product: CASSLAGVEQFF. Full variable domain (missing parts from reference TRBV5-4 and TRBJ2-1): ETGVTQSPTHLIKTRGQQVTLRCSSQSGHNTVSWYQQALGQGPQFIFQYYREEENGRGNFPPRFSGLQFPNYSSELNVNALELDDSALYLCASSLAGVEQFFGPGTRLTVL.

V usage is TRBV11-3 and J usage is TRBJ2-5; D possibly corresponds to TRBD1 (6 bases). CDR1 SGHNT and CDR2 YENEEA come from the germline V gene. Between the trimmed V and J ends, which lost 5 bases and 5 bases, there was a span of 18 bases. The CDR3 runs 15 residues. CDR3 region: CASSRGGSREETQYF. In DNA form, the CDR3 reads TGTGCCAGCAGCCGAGGGGGTTCAAGGGAGGAGACCCAGTACTTC.

The chain has TRBV15 and TRBJ2-7; no reliable D call. The CDR3 is 12 amino acids. Germline V gene data show CDR1 as LNHNV and CDR2 as YYDKDF (reference sequence). The V end was cut by 0 bases, the J end by 6 bases, with 6 bases between. CDR3 protein: CATSRDRGEQYF. DNA of the CDR3: TGTGCCACCAGCAGAGATCGCGGCGAGCAGTACTTC. The variable domain in full, with the rest retrieved from reference TRBV15 and TRBJ2-7, is DAMVIQNPRYQVTQFGKPVTLSCSQTLNHNVMYWYQQKSSQAPKLLFHYYDKDFNNEADTPDNFQSRRPNTSFCFLDIRSPGLGDTAMYLCATSRDRGEQYFGPGTRLTVT.

This chain connects TRBV6-1 to TRBJ2-7; D uncertain. This CDR3 spans 12 amino acids. CDR1 is MNHNS, CDR2 SASEGT, per germline. V was clipped by 0 bases and J by 5 bases, with 5 bases between them. The CDR3 protein is CASSEAFHEQYF. CDR3 DNA: TGTGCCAGCAGTGAAGCCTTCCACGAGCAGTACTTC.

This rearrangement joins TRBV27 to TRBJ1-6, with D perhaps TRBD1 (6 bases). The CDR3 is 14 amino acids. Germline V gene data show CDR1 as MNHEY and CDR2 as SMNVEV (reference sequence). The V and J ends lost 3 bases and 7 bases respectively, with 10 bases between them. The chain's CDR3 is CASSLAGENSPLHF. The CDR3, as DNA: TGTGCCAGCAGTTTGGCAGGGGAAAATTCACCCCTCCACTTT.

The chain combines TRBV5-1 with TRBJ1-2, with TRBD1 matching over 10 bases. Germline values: CDR1 SGHRS, CDR2 YFSETQ. V gave up 3 bases and J gave up 2 bases; unmatched junction bases: 7. CDR3 length equals 16 residues. In DNA form, the CDR3 reads TGCGCCAGCAGCTCGATGACAGGGGGCTTAAACTATGGCTACACCTTC. This codes for CASSSMTGGLNYGYTF.

This clone showed up just once. The rearrangement joins TRBV5-5 to TRBJ2-1, with D hard to call. The CDR3 runs to 14 residues. The germline V gene encodes CDR1 SGHKS and CDR2 YYEKEE (reference sequence). V lost 4 bases and J lost 7, with 15 bases in between. The CDR3 sequence: CASSLQPSLNEQFF. The CDR3 DNA follows: TGTGCCAGCAGCCTTCAACCTTCACTAAATGAGCAGTTCTTC.

Only a few counts were recorded for this clone. In nucleotides, the CDR3 is TGTGCCAGCAGTCAAACGACACCCAATCAGCCCCAGCATTTT. Translation gives CASSQTTPNQPQHF. The V and J genes are TRBV6-2 or TRBV6-3 and TRBJ1-5; no definite D call. Germline V gene data show CDR1 as MNHEY and CDR2 as SVGEGT. V lost 5 bases, J lost 3 bases, and 11 bases lay in between. CDR3 length: 14 residues.

The CDR3: CASILSQGRSWEQYF. Here the CDR3 DNA reads TGTGCCAGCATTCTCTCACAGGGAAGGTCTTGGGAGCAGTACTTC. The chain links TRBV6-5 to TRBJ2-7, with D perhaps TRBD1 (6 bases). V was clipped by 7 bases and J by 7 bases, with 23 bases between them. From germline, CDR1 is MNHEY and CDR2 SVGAGI. The CDR3 spans 15 residues.

There are a few counts of this clone. CDR3 in amino acids: CSVEQGNTIYF. Written as DNA, the CDR3 is TGCAGCGTTGAACAGGGAAACACCATATATTTT. The chain employs TRBV29-1 and TRBJ1-3, with D unclear. CDR3 length: 11 residues. Germline V gives CDR1 SQVTM, CDR2 ANQGSEA. Trimming pared 2 bases from V and 4 bases from J, leaving 3 bases between.

This clone was recorded a few times. This rearrangement joins TRBV5-6 to TRBJ2-3; 12 bases line up with TRBD2. Germline V lookup: CDR1 SGHDT, CDR2 YYEEEE. This CDR3 is 15 amino acids long. With 3 bases clipped from V and 1 base from J, the junction kept 0 bases outside the gene matches. The CDR3 reads CASSWTSGGTDTQYF. CDR3 sequence (DNA): TGTGCCAGCAGCTGGACTAGCGGGGGCACAGATACGCAGTATTTT.

V usage is TRBV6-2 or TRBV6-3 and J usage is TRBJ1-6, with a tentative D call TRBD1 (5 bases). Germline CDR1 MNHEY, CDR2 SVGEGT. The CDR3 extends over 17 amino acids. With 6 bases removed from V and 10 bases from J, the gap between germline ends came to 25 bases. CDR3 bases: TGTGCCAGCAGCCCGGCGGGACCCGGGGGATTTTGGTCACCCCTCCACTTT. It is translated as CASSPAGPGGFWSPLHF.

The J gene is TRBJ1-6, the V gene TRBV30; 10 bases are a match to TRBD1. V was clipped by 2 bases and J by 5 bases; unmatched bases: 9. This CDR3 has 17 amino acids. Germline assignment: CDR1 GTSNPN and CDR2 SVGIG (reference sequence). CDR3 sequence: CAWSPGQGSRDNSPLHF. The CDR3 bases are TGTGCCTGGAGTCCGGGACAGGGGAGCCGGGATAATTCACCCCTCCACTTT.

This chain uses TRBV5-6 with TRBJ1-2, with D unresolved. The CDR3 extends over 12 amino acids. V was cut by 0 bases and J by 4 bases, with 4 bases left in between. The germline V gene encodes CDR1 SGHDT and CDR2 YYEEEE. CDR3 residues: CASSLDIYGYTF. The CDR3 nucleotides read TGTGCCAGCAGCTTGGATATCTATGGCTACACCTTC.

V and J are TRBV18 and TRBJ2-7; D possibly corresponds to TRBD2 (5 bases). V gave up 3 bases and J gave up 2 bases, with 14 bases separating them. The germline CDR1 and CDR2 sequences are KGHSH and LQKENI. This CDR3 has 15 amino acids. CDR3 sequence (DNA): TGTGCCAGCTCACCCTCCGGGCCGGGAACCTACGAGCAGTACTTC. This codes for CASSPSGPGTYEQYF.

This sequence joins TRBV6-5 and TRBJ1-2; 8 bases fit TRBD1. Germline CDR1 is MNHEY and CDR2 is SVGAGI. The CDR3 runs 15 residues. Losses at the gene ends were 4 bases for V and 4 bases for J; bases not matched to a gene: 8. In nucleotides, the CDR3 is TGTGCCAGCAGTTCCGGACAGGGAAAGTTCTATGGCTACACCTTC. Translation gives CASSSGQGKFYGYTF.

The rearrangement joins TRBV2 to TRBJ2-2; 8 bases fit TRBD2. J was trimmed by 5 bases and V by 3 bases; bases with no gene match: 11. There are 17 residues in the CDR3. Germline CDR1 reads SNHLY; CDR2 reads FYNNEI. The CDR3 DNA follows: TGTGCCAGCAGTGAGGGGATAGCGGGGCCAGGGACCGGGGAGCTGTTTTTT. It codes for CASSEGIAGPGTGELFF.

The gene calls are TRBV12-5 and TRBJ1-2; no clear D. Trimming removed 5 bases from V and 4 bases from J, with 20 bases in between. Germline assignment: CDR1 LGHNT and CDR2 FRNRAP. The CDR3 is made up of 16 amino acids. The CDR3 spells CASGPDYREEGYGYTF. In DNA, the CDR3 is TGTGCTAGTGGTCCCGACTACCGGGAGGAAGGCTATGGCTACACCTTC.

CDR3 coding DNA: TGCGCCAGCAGCCAAGGCCGACAGGGGGTTAGGAATTCACCCCTCCACTTT. Translating gives CASSQGRQGVRNSPLHF. V is TRBV4-1 and J is TRBJ1-6, with 9 bases identical to TRBD1. V was clipped by 1 base and J by 7 bases; unmatched bases: 8. CDR3 size: 17 residues. Looked up from germline, CDR1 is MGHRA and CDR2 is YSYEKL.

This clone was seen more than once but under ten times. The genes are TRBV4-1 and TRBJ1-3; no reliable D call. V shed 1 base and J shed 1 base, with 8 bases lying between them. The CDR3 sequence is 15 residues long. In germline, CDR1 is MGHRA, CDR2 YSYEKL. CDR3 DNA: TGCGCCAGCAGCCAAGGGCGGGGATCTGGAAACACCATATATTTT. Protein product: CASSQGRGSGNTIYF.

The V and J genes are TRBV3-1 (or the pseudogene TRBV3-2) and TRBJ2-3; 11 nucleotides agree with TRBD2. V was pared by 4 bases and J by 3 bases, with 6 bases of the junction left unmatched. CDR1 and CDR2 (germline): LGHDT, YNNKEL (reference sequence). The CDR3 has 16 residues. Written as DNA, the CDR3 is TGTGCCAGCAGCCGGAAGACTAGCGGGGTAACAGATACGCAGTATTTT. Protein sequence: CASSRKTSGVTDTQYF.